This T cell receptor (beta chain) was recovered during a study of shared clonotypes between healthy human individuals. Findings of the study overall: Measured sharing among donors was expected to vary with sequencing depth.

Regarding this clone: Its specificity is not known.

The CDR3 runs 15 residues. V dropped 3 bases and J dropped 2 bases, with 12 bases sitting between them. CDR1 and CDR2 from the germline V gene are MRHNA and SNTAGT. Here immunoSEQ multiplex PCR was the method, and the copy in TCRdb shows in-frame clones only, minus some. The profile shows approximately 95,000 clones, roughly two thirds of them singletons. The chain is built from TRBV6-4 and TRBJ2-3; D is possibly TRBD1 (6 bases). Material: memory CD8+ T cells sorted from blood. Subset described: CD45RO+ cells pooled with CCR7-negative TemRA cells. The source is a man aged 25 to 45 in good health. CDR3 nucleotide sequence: TGTGCCAGCAGTGATGAGGGGGACCCCACAGATACGCAGTATTTT. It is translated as CASSDEGDPTDTQYF.